This T cell receptor beta chain was observed in a study of identifying expanded T cells in peripheral blood. General study results and limits: Clone count variance between roughly 2-week samples rose with total template count.

CDR3 size: 14 residues. V was clipped by 3 bases and J by 2 bases; unmatched bases: 2. Germline V gives CDR1 ENHRY, CDR2 SYGVKD. Sequenced by immunoSEQ multiplex PCR; TCRdb stores in-frame clones only, minus some. The profile shows around 75,000 clones, approximately 87% of them singletons. Turning to this clone: The antigen remains unidentified.

This chain uses TRBV10-3 with TRBJ2-5; 8 nucleotides match TRBD2. Sequencing was performed on blood. This receptor was obtained from a person between 18 and 69 years old in good health. CDR3 protein: CAISDGGAQETQYF. In DNA, the CDR3 is TGTGCCATCAGTGACGGGGGGGCACAAGAGACCCAGTACTTC.